A single sample gave rise to the 11 T cell receptor beta chains below, sequenced in a study of cytomegalovirus exposure and HLA in healthy donors. The PCR used 60 Vbeta and 13 Jbeta primers. Using immunoSEQ multiplex PCR, the repertoire was profiled, and TCRdb retains in-frame clones only, with some absent. This sample has fewer than 200,000 clones, with 80% to 90% found just once. The sample consisted of PBMCs. These receptors originate from a girl aged 2 to 9 in good health and CMV-seropositive.

V usage is TRBV5-4 and J usage is TRBJ2-7; 8 positions match TRBD1. Germline loops: CDR1 SGHNT, CDR2 YYREEE (reference sequence). The CDR3 has 16 amino acids. Trimming took 4 bases from V and 6 from J; bases not matched to a gene: 15. DNA for the CDR3: TGTGCCAGCAGCCCCGACCCCCGAGACAGGGGCCCCGAGCAGTACTTC. Translation: CASSPDPRDRGPEQYF. The full variable domain, in which reference TRBV5-4 and TRBJ2-7 provide the parts outside the CDR3, is ETGVTQSPTHLIKTRGQQVTLRCSSQSGHNTVSWYQQALGQGPQFIFQYYREEENGRGNFPPRFSGLQFPNYSSELNVNALELDDSALYLCASSPDPRDRGPEQYFGPGTRLTVT.

The gene calls are TRBV25-1 and TRBJ2-7, with 7 bases identical to TRBD1. Germline CDR1 and CDR2: MGHDK and SYGVNS. V lost 0 bases and J lost 3; bases outside the gene matches: 2. The CDR3 sequence is 14 residues long. CDR3 sequence (DNA): TGTGCCAGCAGTGAATACGACAGGGTCTACGAGCAGTACTTC. The encoded protein is CASSEYDRVYEQYF.

This chain links TRBV5-1 with TRBJ2-7; D is ambiguous. Germline V gene data show CDR1 as SGHRS and CDR2 as YFSETQ. V lost 4 bases to trimming and J lost 3 bases, with 14 bases between them. The CDR3 loop spans 14 amino acids. The CDR3: CASSPWALGYEQYF. CDR3 nucleotides: TGCGCCAGCAGCCCGTGGGCCCTCGGCTACGAGCAGTACTTC. The variable domain in full, with the rest retrieved from reference TRBV5-1 and TRBJ2-7, is KAGVTQTPRYLIKTRGQQVTLSCSPISGHRSVSWYQQTPGQGLQFLFEYFSETQRNKGNFPGRFSGRQFSNSRSEMNVSTLELGDSALYLCASSPWALGYEQYFGPGTRLTVT.

The gene calls are TRBV19 and TRBJ2-7; 13 bases match TRBD2. Germline-derived CDR1 and CDR2 are LNHDA and SQIVND (reference sequence). The trim removed 5 bases at V and 6 bases at J, leaving 13 bases unmatched. This CDR3 region has 17 residues. The CDR3 DNA reads as TGTGCCAGTAGTCCACCCCAGGGGACTAGCGGGGCCCCCGAGCAGTACTTC. It translates to CASSPPQGTSGAPEQYF.

The chain combines TRBV4-1 with TRBJ1-1; D is uncertain. Deletions cut 0 bases from V and 3 bases from J, with 8 bases between. CDR1 MGHRA and CDR2 YSYEKL come from the germline V gene. The CDR3 totals 14 residues. The DNA of the CDR3 is TGCGCCAGCAGCCAAGATAACAGACACACTGAAGCTTTCTTT. Protein product: CASSQDNRHTEAFF.

The chain carries TRBV5-6 and TRBJ2-1, with 8 bases fitting TRBD1. The trim removed 1 base at V and 9 bases at J, leaving 9 bases unmatched. CDR3 length: 15 amino acids. CDR1 and CDR2 from the germline V gene are SGHDT and YYEEEE. CDR3: CASSLRQGALVEQFF. The CDR3 nucleotides are TGTGCCAGCAGCTTGAGGCAGGGGGCGCTTGTTGAGCAGTTCTTC.

This clone was picked up a small number of times. The chain combines TRBV29-1 with TRBJ2-7; TRBD1 aligns across 8 bases. CDR3 length: 14 amino acids. J was trimmed by 2 bases and V by 4 bases; bases with no gene match: 7. The germline gives CDR1 SQVTM, CDR2 ANQGSEA. The CDR3 DNA sequence: TGCAGCGTTGTCTTTCGACAGGGGACCTACGAGCAGTACTTC. This sequence encodes CSVVFRQGTYEQYF.

The CDR3 coding sequence is TGCAGTGCAAAAGCGGGTCCAGAGCAGTTCTTC. Residues: CSAKAGPEQFF. The V and J genes are TRBV20-1 and TRBJ2-1; D is perhaps TRBD2 (6 bases). The CDR3 has 11 residues. The germline V and J ends were trimmed by 6 bases and 10 bases, with 13 bases remaining between them. The germline gives CDR1 DFQATT, CDR2 SNEGSKA (reference sequence).

This clone was seen only once. This sequence joins TRBV28 and TRBJ2-7; TRBD1 is a possible D gene (6 bases). This CDR3 is 15 amino acids long. Trimming cost V 2 bases and J 3 bases, with 14 bases left between them. Germline CDR1 MDHEN, CDR2 SYDVKM. The CDR3 nucleotides read TGTGCCAGCAGTTTAGGGGGACAATTAGGCTACGAGCAGTACTTC. Translated: CASSLGGQLGYEQYF.

The chain couples TRBV12-5 to TRBJ1-5; 7 bases agree with TRBD1. There are 19 residues in the CDR3. Losses at the gene ends were 0 bases for V and 2 bases for J; bases not matched to a gene: 13. CDR1 is LGHNT and CDR2 is FRNRAP in the germline V gene. The CDR3 loop is CASGLVLGRKGAGNQPQHF. Here the CDR3 DNA reads TGTGCTAGTGGTTTGGTACTCGGGAGAAAGGGGGCTGGCAATCAGCCCCAGCATTTT.

The rearrangement uses TRBV5-6 and TRBJ2-3; no clear D gene. V lost 5 bases to trimming and J lost 0 bases, with 10 bases between them. CDR1 and CDR2 from the germline V gene are SGHDT and YYEEEE. This CDR3 comprises 14 residues. The CDR3, as DNA: TGTGCCAGCAGATGGAGAACTAGCACAGATACGCAGTATTTT. Its translation is CASRWRTSTDTQYF.